One sample yielded the 22 T cell receptor beta chains listed below, sequenced in a study of T cells in Graves' hyperthyroidism and ophthalmopathy. Amplification targeted TCR beta CDR3 regions from RNA transcripts. The TCR CDR3 was amplified in a first-round RT-PCR using the HTBI primer set. A single record per CDR3 protein comes from TCRdb applying MiXCR to the multiplex PCR reads. The sample lists 270,000 or so distinct CDR3 sequences; approximately 14% were seen once. The material sequenced was blood. These receptors were obtained from a woman aged 45 to 65 with Graves' hyperthyroidism that later progressed to Graves' ophthalmopathy.

This clonotype came up a few times. This chain uses TRBV28 with TRBJ1-1; D possibly corresponds to TRBD1 (6 bases). Germline V CDR1 and CDR2: MDHEN, SYDVKM. Trimming pared 3 bases from V and 1 base from J, leaving 9 bases between. The CDR3 contains 14 residues. CDR3 nucleotide sequence: TGTGCCAGCAGTTTCCCAGGGGCGAACACTGAAGCTTTCTTT. As protein: CASSFPGANTEAFF.

The chain recombines TRBV11-3 with TRBJ2-2, with a possible D match to TRBD2 (6 bases). Germline CDR1 and CDR2: SGHNT and YENEEA. This CDR3 region has 16 residues. Deletions cut 7 bases from V and 0 bases from J, with 15 bases between. For the CDR3, the DNA is TGTGCCAGCATCCTTTCCGCGGGATCGAACACCGGGGAGCTGTTTTTT. Translated, it gives CASILSAGSNTGELFF.

This clonotype was observed a few times. The V gene is TRBV9, the J gene TRBJ2-7; 8 nucleotides align to TRBD2. V trimming: 4 bases; J trimming: 5 bases; junction bases outside the gene matches: 8. Germline V lookup: CDR1 SGDLS, CDR2 YYNGEE. This CDR3 contains 14 residues. CDR3 in amino acids: CASSLGLAGHEQYF. Written as DNA, the CDR3 is TGTGCCAGCAGCCTCGGATTAGCGGGACACGAGCAGTACTTC.

V usage is TRBV20-1 and J usage is TRBJ2-7; TRBD2 matches at 7 bases. Germline CDR1 DFQATT, CDR2 SNEGSKA (reference sequence). The trim removed 3 bases at V and 1 base at J, leaving 12 bases unmatched. The CDR3 extends over 16 amino acids. CDR3 loop: CSASASGLIRSYEQYF. CDR3 DNA sequence: TGCAGTGCTAGTGCTAGCGGTCTAATAAGATCCTACGAGCAGTACTTC.

The chain joins TRBV5-6 to TRBJ2-1, with D maybe TRBD2 (6 bases). CDR1 is SGHDT, CDR2 YYEEEE, per germline. Trimming stripped 5 bases from V and 4 bases from J, with 13 bases between. The CDR3 is 14 residues long. The CDR3 sequence: CASRWAGTYNEQFF. The CDR3 DNA is TGTGCCAGCAGGTGGGCAGGGACTTACAATGAGCAGTTCTTC.

This clonotype was picked up many times. The CDR3 coding sequence is TGTGCCAGCAGTTTTCGGGACGACCCCACCCAGTTCTTC. Amino acids: CASSFRDDPTQFF. The chain uses TRBV12-3 or TRBV12-4 and TRBJ2-1; tentatively, D is TRBD1 or TRBD2 (5 bases each). The CDR3 has 13 amino acids. V lost 3 bases, J lost 13 bases, and 16 bases lay in between.

This clonotype was detected many times. The V call is TRBV7-9, the J call TRBJ2-7; 11 bases line up with TRBD2. CDR3 length equals 18 residues. V was pared by 5 bases and J by 7 bases, with 19 bases of the junction left unmatched. Looked up from germline, CDR1 is SEHNR and CDR2 is FQNEAQ (reference sequence). The CDR3 DNA reads TGTGCCAGCAGCCCTCGACTAGCGGGATCGGGAGACATGAGGGAGCAGTACTTC. Protein product: CASSPRLAGSGDMREQYF.

In its sample, this clonotype was seen many times. This chain uses TRBV6-1 with TRBJ1-5; TRBD1 matches 9 bases. CDR1 is MNHNS and CDR2 is SASEGT in the germline V gene. The CDR3 is 14 amino acids. V trimming: 7 bases; J trimming: 5 bases; junction bases outside the gene matches: 6. The CDR3, as DNA: TGTGCCAGCACTGGGACAGGGTTCGATCAGCCCCAGCATTTT. Amino acids: CASTGTGFDQPQHF.

The gene calls are TRBV15 and TRBJ2-3; D gene unclear. In germline, CDR1 is LNHNV, CDR2 YYDKDF (reference sequence). The CDR3 has 11 amino acids. Trimming pared 9 bases from V and 7 bases from J, leaving 11 bases between. In DNA, the CDR3 is TGTGCCACAGCCAGCGAGCATACGCAGTATTTT. Encoded protein: CATASEHTQYF.

This clonotype was detected many times. The chain links TRBV20-1 to TRBJ2-4, with D uncertain. Trimming left V 4 bases short and J 6 bases short, with 13 bases between. In germline, CDR1 is DFQATT, CDR2 SNEGSKA (reference sequence). The CDR3 is 13 residues long. CDR3 coding DNA: TGCAGTGCTAAGGCGGAAGGAACAAACATTCAGTACTTC. Amino acids: CSAKAEGTNIQYF.

This clonotype was observed many times. This sequence joins TRBV28 and TRBJ2-7; D might be TRBD1 (5 bases). Germline V gives CDR1 MDHEN, CDR2 SYDVKM. Trimming left V 4 bases short and J 0 bases short, with 13 bases between. The CDR3 runs 15 residues. The CDR3 coding sequence is TGTGCCAGCAGTTCCGATCACAGGTTCTCCTACGAGCAGTACTTC. It is translated as CASSSDHRFSYEQYF.

In this sample, this clonotype turned up many times. The J gene is TRBJ1-1, the V gene TRBV5-1, with D possibly matching TRBD1 (6 bases). V lost 2 bases to trimming and J lost 1 base, with 21 bases between them. The CDR3 covers 18 residues. Germline V lookup: CDR1 SGHRS, CDR2 YFSETQ. CDR3 sequence reads: CASSFIVQPGAGNTEAFF. The DNA of the CDR3 is TGCGCCAGCAGCTTTATTGTCCAACCGGGGGCAGGGAACACTGAAGCTTTCTTT.

This clonotype was seen repeatedly, ten times or more. The chain joins TRBV27 to TRBJ1-5, with D possibly matching TRBD1 (6 bases). V was pared by 5 bases and J by 6 bases, with 8 bases between. This CDR3 is 12 amino acids long. Germline values: CDR1 MNHEY, CDR2 SMNVEV (reference sequence). CDR3 nucleotides: TGTGCCAGCAGTGGAGGGGGTCAGCCCCAGCATTTT. This codes for CASSGGGQPQHF.

This clonotype was seen repeatedly, ten times or more. The chain carries TRBV20-1 and TRBJ2-3, with D tentatively TRBD2 (6 bases). V lost 4 bases and J lost 4, with 18 bases in between. The CDR3 consists of 15 residues. Germline V lookup: CDR1 DFQATT, CDR2 SNEGSKA (reference sequence). CDR3 protein: CSAISPSEDSDTQYF. In DNA form, the CDR3 reads TGCAGTGCTATTTCGCCTAGCGAAGATTCAGATACGCAGTATTTT.

This chain joins TRBV10-2 and TRBJ2-4, with no clear D. Germline assignment: CDR1 WSHSY and CDR2 SAAADI. The V and J ends lost 3 bases and 2 bases respectively, with 8 bases between them. The CDR3 sequence is 14 residues long. The CDR3 DNA reads TGCGCCAGCAGTGATTCAATTTCCAAAAACATTCAGTACTTC. It translates to CASSDSISKNIQYF.

At least ten counts were recorded for this clonotype. The chain carries TRBV28 and TRBJ1-6, with 7 bases aligning to TRBD1. CDR1 is MDHEN and CDR2 is SYDVKM in the germline V gene. V was pared by 7 bases and J by 7 bases, with 10 bases of the junction left unmatched. The CDR3 totals 15 residues. The CDR3 DNA reads as TGTGCCAGCACCCCCTTCGGGACAGCCAATTCACCCCTCCACTTT. Protein: CASTPFGTANSPLHF.

This clonotype has ten or more counts. The V and J genes are TRBV24-1 and TRBJ2-1; 7 bases match TRBD1. V shed 1 base, J shed 7 bases, and the junction held 6 bases outside the gene matches. CDR3 length: 15 amino acids. Germline V gene sequence: CDR1 KGHDR, CDR2 SFDVKD. CDR3: CATSDLGGQKNEQFF. Written as DNA, the CDR3 is TGTGCCACCAGTGATTTAGGGGGACAGAAGAATGAGCAGTTCTTC.

This clonotype occurred many times. This chain links TRBV7-9 with TRBJ2-2; TRBD2 matches at 12 bases. The CDR3 loop spans 15 amino acids. The trim removed 4 bases at V and 7 bases at J, leaving 4 bases unmatched. CDR1 and CDR2 from the germline V gene are SEHNR and FQNEAQ (reference sequence). The CDR3, as DNA: TGTGCCAGCAGCTCTAGCGGGAGGGCCGACGGGGAGCTGTTTTTT. This sequence encodes CASSSSGRADGELFF.

This clonotype showed up just a few times. V usage is TRBV19 and J usage is TRBJ2-2, with D uncertain. CDR3 length: 14 amino acids. Trimming left V 6 bases short and J 1 base short, with 9 bases between. CDR1 is LNHDA, CDR2 SQIVND, per germline (reference sequence). CDR3 loop: CASSHRLNTGELFF. In DNA form, the CDR3 reads TGTGCCAGTAGCCATCGGCTGAACACCGGGGAGCTGTTTTTT.

Many counts were recorded for this clonotype. The V and J genes are TRBV20-1 and TRBJ2-7; 8 bases fit TRBD2. The CDR3 runs 14 residues. V gave up 6 bases and J gave up 4 bases; unmatched junction bases: 11. Per the germline V gene, CDR1 is DFQATT and CDR2 is SNEGSKA (reference sequence). CDR3 sequence: CSARGGTRVYEQYF. The CDR3 DNA sequence: TGCAGTGCGCGCGGGGGGACTAGGGTATACGAGCAGTACTTC.

This clonotype was found many times. This sequence joins TRBV27 and TRBJ1-5; D is undetermined. This CDR3 is 14 amino acids long. V was pared by 7 bases and J by 2 bases, with 12 bases between. Germline loops: CDR1 MNHEY, CDR2 SMNVEV (reference sequence). The CDR3 here is CASKEGTGNQPQHF. CDR3 nucleotide sequence: TGTGCCAGCAAAGAGGGCACAGGCAATCAGCCCCAGCATTTT.

In this sample, this clonotype turned up many times. The chain carries TRBV19 and TRBJ1-2; 10 bases match TRBD1. CDR1 and CDR2 (germline): LNHDA, SQIVND (reference sequence). Trimming at V came to 6 bases and at J to 5 bases, leaving 6 bases not matched to a gene. The CDR3 runs 14 residues. The CDR3 sequence is CASSWGQGRYGYTF. The CDR3 DNA sequence: TGTGCCAGTAGCTGGGGACAGGGGAGATATGGCTACACCTTC.